One sample yielded the 20 T cell receptor beta chains listed below, sequenced in a study of control samples from healthy donors and cancer patients. Data came from immunoSEQ multiplex PCR; TCRdb stores just in-frame clones and leaves some out. The table includes 210,000 or so clones, 91% detected once. The source material was blood. The receptors come from a young man in good health.

This clone has a handful of counts. The chain joins TRBV7-9 to TRBJ2-1; 7 nucleotides match TRBD2. J gave up 0 bases and V 1 base, and 9 bases lay outside the gene matches. This CDR3 is 18 amino acids long. Germline CDR1 is SEHNR and CDR2 is FQNEAQ (reference sequence). In DNA, the CDR3 is TGTGCCAGCAGCTTAGGCGCTGGAGCGGGAAGCTCCTACAATGAGCAGTTCTTC. Protein sequence: CASSLGAGAGSSYNEQFF.

This sequence joins TRBV9 and TRBJ1-3; D not certain. Looked up from germline, CDR1 is SGDLS and CDR2 is YYNGEE. Between the trimmed V and J ends, which lost 2 bases and 4 bases, there was a span of 13 bases. The CDR3 contains 15 residues. In nucleotides, the CDR3 is TGTGCCAGCAGCGTGGACGGAGCCACAGGAAACACCATATATTTT. This sequence encodes CASSVDGATGNTIYF.

The chain has TRBV27 and TRBJ2-7; TRBD1 aligns across 11 bases. This CDR3 is 15 amino acids long. Germline CDR1 is MNHEY and CDR2 is SMNVEV (reference sequence). V lost 3 bases and J lost 4; bases outside the gene matches: 5. CDR3 loop: CASSFGRDRGYEQYF. DNA for the CDR3: TGTGCCAGCAGTTTTGGGCGGGACAGGGGGTACGAGCAGTACTTC.

This chain links TRBV24-1 with TRBJ2-3; D not resolved. This CDR3 is built from 15 residues. Germline lookup yields CDR1 KGHDR and CDR2 SFDVKD. V dropped 2 bases and J dropped 2 bases, with 10 bases sitting between them. Written as DNA, the CDR3 is TGTGCCACCAGTGATTCCCGAAAGGCCACAGATACGCAGTATTTT. As protein: CATSDSRKATDTQYF.

This clone was seen a handful of times. The chain combines TRBV6-5 with TRBJ2-7, with 7 bases that match TRBD1. The germline V gene has CDR1 MNHEY and CDR2 SVGAGI. V lost 8 bases and J lost 2; bases outside the gene matches: 6. This CDR3 has 13 amino acids. The CDR3 sequence is CASRWTGTYEQYF. The CDR3, as DNA: TGTGCCAGCCGTTGGACAGGCACCTACGAGCAGTACTTC.

The V call is TRBV7-9, the J call TRBJ2-2; the D gene is possibly TRBD2 (5 bases). The V gene lost 4 bases and the J gene lost 2 bases, with 20 bases spanning the gap. The length of the CDR3 is 18 residues. CDR1 is SEHNR, CDR2 FQNEAQ, per germline (reference sequence). CDR3 region: CASSSPPLASQNTGELFF. CDR3 sequence (DNA): TGTGCCAGCAGCTCCCCCCCGCTAGCCAGTCAAAACACCGGGGAGCTGTTTTTT.

The rearrangement uses TRBV6-5 and TRBJ2-7, with D unclear. The CDR3 consists of 10 residues. CDR1 and CDR2 from the germline V gene are MNHEY and SVGAGI. V lost 8 bases and J lost 6, with 8 bases in between. The CDR3 here is CASPGCEQYF. CDR3 nucleotides: TGTGCCAGCCCCGGGTGCGAGCAGTACTTC.

This chain connects TRBV4-1 to TRBJ1-2; D is uncertain. V dropped 0 bases and J dropped 4 bases, with 9 bases sitting between them. CDR1 is MGHRA and CDR2 is YSYEKL in the germline V gene. There are 14 residues in the CDR3. CDR3 sequence reads: CASSQESRLYGYTF. In DNA form, the CDR3 reads TGCGCCAGCAGCCAAGAAAGTAGACTCTATGGCTACACCTTC.

V and J are TRBV7-2 and TRBJ2-3, with 7 bases lining up with TRBD1. This CDR3 has 15 amino acids. Germline V gene sequence: CDR1 SGHTA, CDR2 FQGNSA. Trimming removed 3 bases from V and 2 bases from J; junction bases left unmatched: 5. The DNA for the CDR3 is TGTGCCAGCAGCTTGTCCGGGACAGACACAGATACGCAGTATTTT. As protein: CASSLSGTDTDTQYF.

This chain links TRBV30 with TRBJ1-2; D not resolved. The CDR3 totals 16 residues. Germline V gene data show CDR1 as GTSNPN and CDR2 as SVGIG (reference sequence). V was pared by 2 bases and J by 8 bases, with 24 bases between. The CDR3 is CAWSLRGSLATRGYTF. In DNA, the CDR3 is TGTGCCTGGAGTCTCCGAGGGTCCCTCGCCACTCGGGGCTACACCTTC. The variable domain in full, with the rest retrieved from reference TRBV30 and TRBJ1-2, is SQTIHQWPATLVQPVGSPLSLECTVEGTSNPNLYWYRQAAGRGLQLLFYSVGIGQISSEVPQNLSASRPQDRQFILSSKKLLLSDSGFYLCAWSLRGSLATRGYTFGSGTRLTVV.

V usage is TRBV7-2 and J usage is TRBJ2-3; 7 bases agree with TRBD2. Germline V CDR1 and CDR2: SGHTA, FQGNSA. V lost 2 bases and J lost 6; bases outside the gene matches: 17. This CDR3 has 18 amino acids. The DNA of the CDR3 is TGTGCCAGCAGCTTATTTCGACTAGCTACAAACCCGGTCGATACGCAGTATTTT. Its protein product is CASSLFRLATNPVDTQYF. Full variable domain (outside the CDR3, taken from reference TRBV7-2 and TRBJ2-3): GAGVSQSPSNKVTEKGKDVELRCDPISGHTALYWYRQSLGQGLEFLIYFQGNSAPDKSGLPSDRFSAERTGGSVSTLTIQRTQQEDSAVYLCASSLFRLATNPVDTQYFGPGTRLTVL.

The chain couples TRBV30 to TRBJ1-1; D is unresolved. This CDR3 spans 12 amino acids. V lost 0 bases and J lost 2, with 4 bases in between. Looked up from germline, CDR1 is GTSNPN and CDR2 is SVGIG (reference sequence). In DNA form, the CDR3 reads TGTGCCTGGAGTGTACCTAACACTGAAGCTTTCTTT. It specifies CAWSVPNTEAFF. The full variable domain, completed using reference TRBV30 and TRBJ1-1, is SQTIHQWPATLVQPVGSPLSLECTVEGTSNPNLYWYRQAAGRGLQLLFYSVGIGQISSEVPQNLSASRPQDRQFILSSKKLLLSDSGFYLCAWSVPNTEAFFGQGTRLTVV.

This rearrangement joins TRBV11-3 to TRBJ2-1; D is possibly TRBD2 (6 bases). Germline V gene data show CDR1 as SGHNT and CDR2 as YENEEA. V was trimmed by 3 bases and J by 6 bases, leaving 9 bases between them. The CDR3 is 13 residues long. CDR3 nucleotides: TGTGCCAGCAGCTTGCTAGCGAGCAATGAGCAGTTCTTC. Protein: CASSLLASNEQFF.

This clone was seen once. This chain uses TRBV7-8 with TRBJ1-5; 7 positions match TRBD1. J gave up 5 bases and V 0 bases, and 4 bases lay outside the gene matches. This CDR3 region has 15 residues. Germline lookup yields CDR1 SGHVS and CDR2 FQNEAQ. CDR3 in DNA: TGTGCCAGCAGCTTAGCGATACAGGGGCATCAGCCCCAGCATTTT. Its translation: CASSLAIQGHQPQHF.

The chain uses TRBV12-3 or TRBV12-4 and TRBJ2-3; 13 nucleotides line up with TRBD2. The CDR3 totals 13 residues. J gave up 14 bases and V 5 bases, and 7 bases lay outside the gene matches. Here the CDR3 DNA reads TGTGCCAGCAGTGACCGACTAGCGGGGGGCTGGTATTTT. Encoded protein: CASSDRLAGGWYF.

CDR3 nucleotide sequence: TGTGCCAGCAGTGAACGCCTGCCCAATCAGCCCCAGCATTTT. It yields the protein CASSERLPNQPQHF. V and J are TRBV6-1 and TRBJ1-5; D is uncertain. Per germline, CDR1 MNHNS and CDR2 SASEGT. The V end lost 2 bases, the J end lost 3 bases, and 8 bases lay between the germline ends. This CDR3 has 14 residues.

The chain combines TRBV7-3 with TRBJ1-2; 8 positions agree with TRBD1. This CDR3 has 15 residues. V shed 1 base, J shed 5 bases, and the junction held 6 bases outside the gene matches. CDR1 is SGHTA and CDR2 is FQGTGA in the germline V gene. CDR3 DNA sequence: TGTGCCAGCAGCTTAAACCCGGACAGGGCGTATGGCTACACCTTC. Its protein product is CASSLNPDRAYGYTF.

The chain carries TRBV20-1 and TRBJ1-2, with D possibly matching TRBD1 (5 bases). This CDR3 spans 14 amino acids. Trimming removed 3 bases at V and 4 bases at J, with 15 bases between. Germline V gives CDR1 DFQATT, CDR2 SNEGSKA (reference sequence). This CDR3 is CSASRSGESYGYTF. CDR3 DNA sequence: TGCAGTGCTAGTCGCTCGGGGGAGAGCTATGGCTACACCTTC.

In DNA form, the CDR3 reads TGTGCCAGTAGCCGACAGGGTCAAAACGAGCAGTACTTC. As protein: CASSRQGQNEQYF. The chain recombines TRBV19 with TRBJ2-7, with 7 bases identical to TRBD1. CDR1 is LNHDA, CDR2 SQIVND, per germline (reference sequence). V was pared by 6 bases and J by 5 bases, with 7 bases of the junction left unmatched. This CDR3 is 13 amino acids long.

This chain links TRBV19 with TRBJ2-2; D may match TRBD1 or TRBD2 (5 bases each). The CDR3 contains 15 residues. In germline, CDR1 is LNHDA, CDR2 SQIVND (reference sequence). V lost 3 bases and J 6 bases, leaving 14 bases between the germline ends. CDR3 coding DNA: TGTGCCAGTAGTATTGGGTTCGGGGCCCCCGGGGAGCTGTTTTTT. This translates into CASSIGFGAPGELFF.